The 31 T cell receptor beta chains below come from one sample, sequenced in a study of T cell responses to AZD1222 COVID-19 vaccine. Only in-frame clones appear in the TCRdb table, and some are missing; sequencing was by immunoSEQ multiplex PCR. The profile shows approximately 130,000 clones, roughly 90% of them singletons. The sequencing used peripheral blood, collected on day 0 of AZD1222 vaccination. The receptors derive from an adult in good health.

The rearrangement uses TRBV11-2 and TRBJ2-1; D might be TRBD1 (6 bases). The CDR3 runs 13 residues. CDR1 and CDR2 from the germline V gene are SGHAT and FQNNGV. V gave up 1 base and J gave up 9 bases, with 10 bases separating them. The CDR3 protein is CASSLGQTGEQFF. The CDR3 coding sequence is TGTGCCAGCAGCTTAGGCCAGACAGGTGAGCAGTTCTTC.

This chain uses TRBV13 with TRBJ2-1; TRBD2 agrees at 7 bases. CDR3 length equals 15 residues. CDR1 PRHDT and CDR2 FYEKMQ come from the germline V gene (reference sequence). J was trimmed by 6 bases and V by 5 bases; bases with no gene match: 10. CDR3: CASSPDGLGSNEQFF. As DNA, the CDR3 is TGTGCCAGCAGCCCCGACGGACTAGGATCCAATGAGCAGTTCTTC.

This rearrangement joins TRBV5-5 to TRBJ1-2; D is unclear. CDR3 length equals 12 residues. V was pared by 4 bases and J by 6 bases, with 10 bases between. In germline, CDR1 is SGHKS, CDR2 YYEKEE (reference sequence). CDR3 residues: CASSPFDHGYTF. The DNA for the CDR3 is TGTGCCAGCAGCCCCTTCGACCATGGCTACACCTTC.

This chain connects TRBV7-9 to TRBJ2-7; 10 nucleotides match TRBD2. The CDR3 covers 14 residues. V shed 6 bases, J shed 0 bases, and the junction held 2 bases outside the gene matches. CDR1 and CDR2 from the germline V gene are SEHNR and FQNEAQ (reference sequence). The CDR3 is CASRSSGGSYEQYF. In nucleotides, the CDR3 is TGTGCCAGCAGGTCTAGCGGGGGCTCCTACGAGCAGTACTTC.

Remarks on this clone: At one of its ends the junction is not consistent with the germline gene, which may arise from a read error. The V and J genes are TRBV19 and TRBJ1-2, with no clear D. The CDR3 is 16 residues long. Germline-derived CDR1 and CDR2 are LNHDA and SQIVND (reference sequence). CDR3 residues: CASIPVRQEWFRGYTF. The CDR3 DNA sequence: TGTGCCAGTATCCCCGTGAGGCAGGAATGGTTTCGAGGCTACACTTTC.

In DNA, the CDR3 is TGTGCCAGCAGCCTGCTGGCGGGAGCCTACGAGCAGTACTTC. It is translated as CASSLLAGAYEQYF. This rearrangement joins TRBV7-2 to TRBJ2-7; 7 bases agree with TRBD2. Germline CDR1 reads SGHTA; CDR2 reads FQGNSA. This CDR3 has 14 amino acids. V shed 5 bases, J shed 2 bases, and the junction held 6 bases outside the gene matches. Full variable domain (rest looked up from reference TRBV7-2 and TRBJ2-7): GAGVSQSPSNKVTEKGKDVELRCDPISGHTALYWYRQSLGQGLEFLIYFQGNSAPDKSGLPSDRFSAERTGGSVSTLTIQRTQQEDSAVYLCASSLLAGAYEQYFGPGTRLTVT.

The CDR3: CASSLVGATEAFF. CDR3 sequence (DNA): TGTGCCAGCAGCTTGGTAGGGGCAACTGAAGCTTTCTTT. The chain recombines TRBV5-8 with TRBJ1-1, with D perhaps matching TRBD1 (5 bases). V was pared by 0 bases and J by 5 bases, with 8 bases between. Germline V gives CDR1 SGHTS, CDR2 YDEGEE. CDR3 length: 13 amino acids.

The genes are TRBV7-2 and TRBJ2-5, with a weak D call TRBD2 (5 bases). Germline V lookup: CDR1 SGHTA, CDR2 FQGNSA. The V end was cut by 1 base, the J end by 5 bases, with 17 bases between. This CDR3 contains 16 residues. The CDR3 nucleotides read TGTGCCAGCAGCTTAGGTTTTGGGCTAGCTCAGGAGACCCAGTACTTC. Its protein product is CASSLGFGLAQETQYF.

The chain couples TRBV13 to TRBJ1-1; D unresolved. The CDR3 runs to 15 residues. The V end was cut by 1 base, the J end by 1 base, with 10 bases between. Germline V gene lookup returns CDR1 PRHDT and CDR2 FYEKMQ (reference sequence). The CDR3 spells CASSLEWASNTEAFF. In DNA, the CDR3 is TGTGCCAGCAGCTTAGAGTGGGCGTCGAACACTGAAGCTTTCTTT.

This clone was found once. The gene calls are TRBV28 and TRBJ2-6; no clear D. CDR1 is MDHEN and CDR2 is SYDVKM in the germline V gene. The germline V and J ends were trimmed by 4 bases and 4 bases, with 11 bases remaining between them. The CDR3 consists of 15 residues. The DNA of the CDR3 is TGTGCCAGCAGTTATGTTTTGGAGGGGGCCAACGTCCTGACTTTC. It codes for CASSYVLEGANVLTF.

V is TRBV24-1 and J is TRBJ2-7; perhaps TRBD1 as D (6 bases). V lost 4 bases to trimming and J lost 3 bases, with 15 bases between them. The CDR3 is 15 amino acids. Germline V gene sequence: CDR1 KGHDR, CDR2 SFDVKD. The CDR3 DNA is TGTGCCACCAGTGAGTACACAGGGACCCGCTACGAGCAGTACTTC. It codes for CATSEYTGTRYEQYF.

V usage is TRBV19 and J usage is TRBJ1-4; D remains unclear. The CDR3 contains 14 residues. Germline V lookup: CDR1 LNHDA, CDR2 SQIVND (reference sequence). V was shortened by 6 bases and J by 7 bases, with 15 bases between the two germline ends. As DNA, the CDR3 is TGTGCCAGTAGCCCAGTGGACGCCCCTGAAAAACTGTTTTTT. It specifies CASSPVDAPEKLFF.

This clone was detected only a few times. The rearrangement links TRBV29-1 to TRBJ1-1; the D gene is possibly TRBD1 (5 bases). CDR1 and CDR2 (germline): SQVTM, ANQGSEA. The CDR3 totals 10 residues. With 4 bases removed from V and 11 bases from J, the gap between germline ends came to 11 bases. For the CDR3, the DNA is TGCAGCGTTGCGGGGCCGGGGGCTTTCTTT. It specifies CSVAGPGAFF.

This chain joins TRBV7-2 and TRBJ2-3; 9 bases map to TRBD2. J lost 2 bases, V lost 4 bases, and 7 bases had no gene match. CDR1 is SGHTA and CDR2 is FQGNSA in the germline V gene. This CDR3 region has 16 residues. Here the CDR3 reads CASSSLSGGFTDTQYF. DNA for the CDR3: TGTGCCAGCAGCTCCCTGAGCGGGGGGTTCACAGATACGCAGTATTTT.

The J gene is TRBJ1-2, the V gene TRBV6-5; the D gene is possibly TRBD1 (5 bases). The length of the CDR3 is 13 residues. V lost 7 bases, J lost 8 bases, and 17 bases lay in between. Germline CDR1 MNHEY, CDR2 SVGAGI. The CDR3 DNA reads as TGTGCCAGCACCGGCAGGGAAATTGTCGGCTACACCTTC. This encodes CASTGREIVGYTF.

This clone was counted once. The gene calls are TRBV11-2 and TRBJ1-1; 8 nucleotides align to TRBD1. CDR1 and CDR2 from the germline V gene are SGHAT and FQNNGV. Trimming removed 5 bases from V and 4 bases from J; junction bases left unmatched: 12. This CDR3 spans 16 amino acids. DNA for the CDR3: TGTGCCAGCAGCCCTAGGACAGGGACCAGTCCCACTGAAGCTTTCTTT. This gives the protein CASSPRTGTSPTEAFF.

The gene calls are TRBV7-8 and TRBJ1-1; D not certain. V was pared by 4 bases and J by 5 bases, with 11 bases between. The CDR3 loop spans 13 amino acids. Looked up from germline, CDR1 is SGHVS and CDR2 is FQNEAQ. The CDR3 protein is CASSSLLRTEAFF. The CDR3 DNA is TGTGCCAGCAGCTCCTTATTGAGAACTGAAGCTTTCTTT. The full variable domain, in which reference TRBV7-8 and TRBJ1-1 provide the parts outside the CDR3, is GAGVSQSPRYKVAKRGQDVALRCDPISGHVSLFWYQQALGQGPEFLTYFQNEAQLDKSGLPSDRFFAERPEGSVSTLKIQRTQQEDSAVYLCASSSLLRTEAFFGQGTRLTVV.

The CDR3 DNA sequence: TGTGCCAGCTCACCCCAAGGGACGTCGGTGGTTACGCAGTATTTT. Protein product: CASSPQGTSVVTQYF. The gene calls are TRBV18 and TRBJ2-3; D is perhaps TRBD1 or TRBD2 (5 bases each). The germline CDR1 and CDR2 sequences are KGHSH and LQKENI. The CDR3 has 15 amino acids. V lost 3 bases and J lost 8, with 18 bases in between. Supplemented by reference TRBV18 and TRBJ2-3, the full variable domain reads NAGVMQNPRHLVRRRGQEARLRCSPMKGHSHVYWYRQLPEEGLKFMVYLQKENIIDESGMPKERFSAEFPKEGPSILRIQQVVRGDSAAYFCASSPQGTSVVTQYFGPGTRLTVL.

The CDR3 DNA follows: TGTGCCTGGACTCCAGGGGGTATGGGTGGCTACACCTTC. Its protein is CAWTPGGMGGYTF. This rearrangement joins TRBV30 to TRBJ1-2; 7 nucleotides agree with TRBD1. CDR1 and CDR2 (germline): GTSNPN, SVGIG (reference sequence). The CDR3 extends over 13 amino acids. V lost 4 bases to trimming and J lost 7 bases; unmatched junction nucleotides: 9.

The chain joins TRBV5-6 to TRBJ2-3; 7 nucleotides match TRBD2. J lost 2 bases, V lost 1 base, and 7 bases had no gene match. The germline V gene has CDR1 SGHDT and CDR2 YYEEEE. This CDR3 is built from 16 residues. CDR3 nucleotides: TGTGCCAGCAGCTTGTTGTCCAGGGACTACACAGATACGCAGTATTTT. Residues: CASSLLSRDYTDTQYF.

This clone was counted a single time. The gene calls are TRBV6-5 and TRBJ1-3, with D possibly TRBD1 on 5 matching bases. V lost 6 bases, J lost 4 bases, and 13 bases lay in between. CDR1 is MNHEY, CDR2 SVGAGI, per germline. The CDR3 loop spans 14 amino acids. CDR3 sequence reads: CASRPGTLGNTIYF. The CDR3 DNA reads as TGTGCCAGCAGGCCCGGGACTCTGGGAAACACCATATATTTT.

CDR3 residues: CASSLAGGLGDTQYF. The CDR3 DNA reads as TGTGCCAGCAGTTTAGCGGGGGGGCTCGGAGATACGCAGTATTTT. The genes are TRBV6-2 or TRBV6-3 and TRBJ2-3; TRBD2 agrees at 11 bases. Trimming removed 4 bases from V and 5 bases from J; junction bases left unmatched: 5. Germline assignment: CDR1 MNHEY and CDR2 SVGEGT. CDR3 size: 15 residues.

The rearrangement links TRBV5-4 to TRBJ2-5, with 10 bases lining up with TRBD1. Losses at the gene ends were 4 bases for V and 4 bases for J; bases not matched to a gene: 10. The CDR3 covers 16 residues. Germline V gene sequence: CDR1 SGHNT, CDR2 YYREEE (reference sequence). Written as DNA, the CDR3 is TGTGCCAGCAGCCGCCAAGGGACAGGGGTATCAGAGACCCAGTACTTC. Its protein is CASSRQGTGVSETQYF.

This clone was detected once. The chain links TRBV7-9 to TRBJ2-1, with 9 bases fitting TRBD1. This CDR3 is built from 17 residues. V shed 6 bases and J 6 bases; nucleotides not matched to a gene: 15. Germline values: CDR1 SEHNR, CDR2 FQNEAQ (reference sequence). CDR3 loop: CASRKSLTGQGGNEQFF. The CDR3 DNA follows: TGTGCCAGCAGAAAGTCCCTGACGGGACAGGGCGGCAATGAGCAGTTCTTC.

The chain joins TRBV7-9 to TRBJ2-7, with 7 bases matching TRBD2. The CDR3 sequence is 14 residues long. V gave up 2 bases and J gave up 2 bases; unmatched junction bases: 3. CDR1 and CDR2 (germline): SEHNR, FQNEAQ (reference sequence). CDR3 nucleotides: TGTGCCAGCAGCTTACCAGGGACTACCTACGAGCAGTACTTC. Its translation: CASSLPGTTYEQYF.

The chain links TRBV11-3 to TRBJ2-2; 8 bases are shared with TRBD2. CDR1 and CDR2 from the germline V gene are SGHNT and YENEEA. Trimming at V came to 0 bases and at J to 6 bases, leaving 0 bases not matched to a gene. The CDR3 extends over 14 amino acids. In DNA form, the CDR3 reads TGTGCCAGCAGCTTAGAAGCGGGAGCCGGGGAGCTGTTTTTT. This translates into CASSLEAGAGELFF.

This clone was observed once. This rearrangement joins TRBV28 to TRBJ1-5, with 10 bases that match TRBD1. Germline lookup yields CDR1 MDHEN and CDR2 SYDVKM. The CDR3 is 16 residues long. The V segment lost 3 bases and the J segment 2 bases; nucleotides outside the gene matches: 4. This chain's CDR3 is CASSLTGGSGNQPQHF. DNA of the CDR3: TGTGCCAGCAGTTTGACAGGGGGCAGCGGCAATCAGCCCCAGCATTTT.

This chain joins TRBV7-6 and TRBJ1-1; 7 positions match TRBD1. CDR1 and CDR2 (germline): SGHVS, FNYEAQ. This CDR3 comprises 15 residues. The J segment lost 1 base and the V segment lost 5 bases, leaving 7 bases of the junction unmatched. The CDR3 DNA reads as TGTGCCAGCAGCCCTAACAGGGGCTCGAACACTGAAGCTTTCTTT. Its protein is CASSPNRGSNTEAFF.

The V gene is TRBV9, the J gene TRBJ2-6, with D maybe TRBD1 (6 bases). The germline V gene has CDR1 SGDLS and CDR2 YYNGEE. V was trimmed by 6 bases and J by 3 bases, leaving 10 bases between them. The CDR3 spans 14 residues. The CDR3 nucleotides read TGTGCCAGCAACAGGGCGGATGGGGCCAACGTCCTGACTTTC. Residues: CASNRADGANVLTF.

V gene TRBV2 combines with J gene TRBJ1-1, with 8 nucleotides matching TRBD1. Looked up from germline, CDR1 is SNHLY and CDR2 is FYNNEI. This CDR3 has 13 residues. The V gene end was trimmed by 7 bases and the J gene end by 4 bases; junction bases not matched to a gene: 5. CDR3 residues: CASTPGGGTEAFF. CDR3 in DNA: TGTGCCAGCACCCCAGGGGGCGGCACTGAAGCTTTCTTT.

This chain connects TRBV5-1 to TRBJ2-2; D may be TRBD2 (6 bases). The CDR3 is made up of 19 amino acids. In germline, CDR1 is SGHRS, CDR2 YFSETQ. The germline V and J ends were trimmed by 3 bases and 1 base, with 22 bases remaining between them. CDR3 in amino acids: CASSWPVLRGEMNTGELFF. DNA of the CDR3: TGCGCCAGCAGCTGGCCCGTTTTGCGGGGTGAAATGAACACCGGGGAGCTGTTTTTT.